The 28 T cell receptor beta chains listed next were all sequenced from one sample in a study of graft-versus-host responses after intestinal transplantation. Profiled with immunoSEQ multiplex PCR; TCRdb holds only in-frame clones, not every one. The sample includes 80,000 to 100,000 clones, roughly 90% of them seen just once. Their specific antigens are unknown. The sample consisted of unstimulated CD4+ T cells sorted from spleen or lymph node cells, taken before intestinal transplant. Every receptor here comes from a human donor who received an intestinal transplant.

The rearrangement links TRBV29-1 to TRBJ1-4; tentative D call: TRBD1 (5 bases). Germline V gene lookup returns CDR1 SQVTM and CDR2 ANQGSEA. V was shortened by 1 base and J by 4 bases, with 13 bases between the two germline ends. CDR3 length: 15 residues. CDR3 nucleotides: TGCAGCGTTGAAGTCTCGTGGGGCTTTAATGAAAAACTGTTTTTT. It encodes CSVEVSWGFNEKLFF. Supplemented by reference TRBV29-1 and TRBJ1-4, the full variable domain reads SAVISQKPSRDICQRGTSLTIQCQVDSQVTMMFWYRQQPGQSLTLIATANQGSEATYESGFVIDKFPISRPNLTFSTLTVSNMSPEDSSIYLCSVEVSWGFNEKLFFGSGTQLSVL.

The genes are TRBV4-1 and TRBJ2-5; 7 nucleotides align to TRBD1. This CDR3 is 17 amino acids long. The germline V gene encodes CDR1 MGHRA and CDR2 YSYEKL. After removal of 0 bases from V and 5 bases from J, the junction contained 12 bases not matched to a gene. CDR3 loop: CASSQDRGPGIKETQYF. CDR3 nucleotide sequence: TGCGCCAGCAGCCAAGATAGGGGGCCCGGGATTAAGGAGACCCAGTACTTC.

CDR3 amino acids: CAVRQVDYGYTF. The CDR3 coding sequence is TGTGCCGTTCGACAGGTTGACTATGGCTACACCTTC. The genes are TRBV19 and TRBJ1-2; possibly TRBD1 for D (6 bases). V gave up 11 bases and J gave up 3 bases, with 13 bases separating them. The CDR3 consists of 12 residues. CDR1 and CDR2 (germline): LNHDA, SQIVND (reference sequence).

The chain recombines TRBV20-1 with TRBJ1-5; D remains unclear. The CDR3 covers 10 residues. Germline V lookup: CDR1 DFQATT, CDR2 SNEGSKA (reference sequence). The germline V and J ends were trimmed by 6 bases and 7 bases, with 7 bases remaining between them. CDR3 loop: CSAGEQPQHF. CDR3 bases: TGCAGTGCCGGGGAGCAGCCCCAGCATTTT.

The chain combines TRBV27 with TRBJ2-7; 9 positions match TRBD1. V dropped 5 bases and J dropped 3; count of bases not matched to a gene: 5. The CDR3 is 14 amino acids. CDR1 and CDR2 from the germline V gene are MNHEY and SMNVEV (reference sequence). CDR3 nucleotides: TGTGCCAGCAGTCAACCGGGACAGGGCTACGAGCAGTACTTC. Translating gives CASSQPGQGYEQYF.

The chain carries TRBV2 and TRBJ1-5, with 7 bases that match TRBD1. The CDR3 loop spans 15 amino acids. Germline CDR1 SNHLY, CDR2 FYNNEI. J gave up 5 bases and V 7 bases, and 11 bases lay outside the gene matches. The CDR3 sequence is CASTFGQAADQPQHF. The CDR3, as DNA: TGTGCCAGCACCTTTGGACAGGCGGCAGATCAGCCCCAGCATTTT.

The CDR3 region is CASRPSTGKNTEAFF. CDR3 DNA: TGTGCCAGCAGACCGTCGACAGGCAAGAACACTGAAGCTTTCTTT. The chain employs TRBV27 and TRBJ1-1, with D perhaps matching TRBD1 (6 bases). CDR1 is MNHEY and CDR2 is SMNVEV in the germline V gene (reference sequence). CDR3 size: 15 residues. V was shortened by 6 bases and J by 1 base, with 15 bases between the two germline ends.

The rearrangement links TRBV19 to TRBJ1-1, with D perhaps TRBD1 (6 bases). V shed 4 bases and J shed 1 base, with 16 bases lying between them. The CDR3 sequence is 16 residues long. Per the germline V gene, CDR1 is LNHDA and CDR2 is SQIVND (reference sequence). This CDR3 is CASSTSGWGRNTEAFF. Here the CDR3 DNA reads TGTGCCAGTAGTACTAGTGGGTGGGGGCGGAACACTGAAGCTTTCTTT.

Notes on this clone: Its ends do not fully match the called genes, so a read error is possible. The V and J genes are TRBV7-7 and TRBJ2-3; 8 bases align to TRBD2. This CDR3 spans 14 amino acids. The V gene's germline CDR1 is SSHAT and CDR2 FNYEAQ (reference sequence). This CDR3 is CASTPGLGVATQYF. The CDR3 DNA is TGTGCTAGCACCCCGGGACTAGGAGTCGCTACGCAGTATTTT.

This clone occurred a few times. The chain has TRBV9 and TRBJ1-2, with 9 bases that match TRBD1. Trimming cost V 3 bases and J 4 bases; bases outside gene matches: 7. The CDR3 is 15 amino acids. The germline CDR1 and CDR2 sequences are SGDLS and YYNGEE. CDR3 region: CASSGNRGRAYGYTF. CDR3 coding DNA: TGTGCCAGCAGCGGGAACAGGGGGCGGGCCTATGGCTACACCTTC. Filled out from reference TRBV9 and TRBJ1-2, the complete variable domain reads DSGVTQTPKHLITATGQRVTLRCSPRSGDLSVYWYQQSLDQGLQFLIQYYNGEERAKGNILERFSAQQFPDLHSELNLSSLELGDSALYFCASSGNRGRAYGYTFGSGTRLTVV.

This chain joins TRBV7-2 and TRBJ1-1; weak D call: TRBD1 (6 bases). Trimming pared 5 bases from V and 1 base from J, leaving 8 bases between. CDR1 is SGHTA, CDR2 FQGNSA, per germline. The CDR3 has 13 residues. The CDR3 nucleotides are TGTGCCAGCAGCACGGACAGGAACACTGAAGCTTTCTTT. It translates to CASSTDRNTEAFF.

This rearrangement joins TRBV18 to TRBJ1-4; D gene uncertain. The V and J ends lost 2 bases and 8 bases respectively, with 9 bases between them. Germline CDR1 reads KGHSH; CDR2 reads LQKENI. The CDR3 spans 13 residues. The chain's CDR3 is CASSPSGEEKLFF. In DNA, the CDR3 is TGTGCCAGCTCACCAAGCGGGGAGGAAAAACTGTTTTTT.

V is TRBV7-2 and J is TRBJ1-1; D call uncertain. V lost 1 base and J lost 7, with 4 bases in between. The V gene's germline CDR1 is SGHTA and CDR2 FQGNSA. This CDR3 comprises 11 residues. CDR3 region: CASSLVREAFF. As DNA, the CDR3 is TGTGCCAGCAGCTTAGTGCGTGAAGCTTTCTTT.

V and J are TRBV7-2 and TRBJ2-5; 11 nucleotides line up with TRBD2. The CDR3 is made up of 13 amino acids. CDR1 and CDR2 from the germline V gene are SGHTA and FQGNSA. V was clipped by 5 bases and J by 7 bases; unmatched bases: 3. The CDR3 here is CASSPLAGGTQYF. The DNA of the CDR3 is TGTGCCAGCAGCCCTCTAGCGGGGGGGACCCAGTACTTC.

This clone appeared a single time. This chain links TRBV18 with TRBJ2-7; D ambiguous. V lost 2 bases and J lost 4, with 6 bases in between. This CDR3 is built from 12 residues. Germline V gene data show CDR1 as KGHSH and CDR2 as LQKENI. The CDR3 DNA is TGTGCCAGCTCACCAGCCGGTTACGAGCAGTACTTC. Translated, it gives CASSPAGYEQYF.

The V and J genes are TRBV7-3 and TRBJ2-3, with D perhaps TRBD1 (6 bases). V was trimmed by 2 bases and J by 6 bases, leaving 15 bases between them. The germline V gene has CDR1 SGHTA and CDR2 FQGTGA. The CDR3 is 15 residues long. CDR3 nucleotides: TGTGCCAGCAGCTTAGATGGACAGTTATCGGATACGCAGTATTTT. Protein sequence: CASSLDGQLSDTQYF.

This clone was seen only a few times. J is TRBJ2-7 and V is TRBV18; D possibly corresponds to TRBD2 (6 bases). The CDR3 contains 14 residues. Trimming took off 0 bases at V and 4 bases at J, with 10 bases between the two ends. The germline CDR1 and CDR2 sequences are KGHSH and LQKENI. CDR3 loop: CASSPPGTPYEQYF. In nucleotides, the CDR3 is TGTGCCAGCTCACCACCCGGGACTCCGTACGAGCAGTACTTC.

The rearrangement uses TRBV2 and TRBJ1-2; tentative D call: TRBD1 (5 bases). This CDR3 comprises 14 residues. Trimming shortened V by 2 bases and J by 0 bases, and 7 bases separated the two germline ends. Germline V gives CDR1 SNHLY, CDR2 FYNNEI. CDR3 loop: CASSERTTNYGYTF. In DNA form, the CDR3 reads TGTGCCAGCAGTGAAAGGACAACTAACTATGGCTACACCTTC.

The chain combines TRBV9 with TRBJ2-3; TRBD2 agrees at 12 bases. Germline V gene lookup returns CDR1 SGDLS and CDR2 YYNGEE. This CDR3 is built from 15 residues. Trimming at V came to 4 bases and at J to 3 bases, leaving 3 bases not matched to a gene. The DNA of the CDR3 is TGTGCCAGCAGCATCCTAGCGGGGGGGACAGATACGCAGTATTTT. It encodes CASSILAGGTDTQYF.

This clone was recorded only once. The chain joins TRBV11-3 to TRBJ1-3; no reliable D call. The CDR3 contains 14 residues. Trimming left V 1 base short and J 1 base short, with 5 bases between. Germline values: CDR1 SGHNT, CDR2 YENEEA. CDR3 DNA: TGTGCCAGCAGCTTAGGAGGGTCTGGAAACACCATATATTTT. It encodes CASSLGGSGNTIYF.

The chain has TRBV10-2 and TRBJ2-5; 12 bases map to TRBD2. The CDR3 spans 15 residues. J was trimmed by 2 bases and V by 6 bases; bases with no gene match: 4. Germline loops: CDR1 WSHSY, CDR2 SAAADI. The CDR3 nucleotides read TGCGCCAGCAGCCCTGGACTAGCGGGGCAAGAGACCCAGTACTTC. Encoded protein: CASSPGLAGQETQYF.

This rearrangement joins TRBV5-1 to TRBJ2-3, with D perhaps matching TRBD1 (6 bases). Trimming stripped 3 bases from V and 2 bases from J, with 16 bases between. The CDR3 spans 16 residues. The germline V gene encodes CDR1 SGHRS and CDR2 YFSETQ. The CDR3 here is CASSYSGTRYTDTQYF. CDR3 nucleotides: TGCGCCAGCAGCTACTCCGGGACACGATACACAGATACGCAGTATTTT. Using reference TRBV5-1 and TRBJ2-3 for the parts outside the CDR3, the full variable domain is KAGVTQTPRYLIKTRGQQVTLSCSPISGHRSVSWYQQTPGQGLQFLFEYFSETQRNKGNFPGRFSGRQFSNSRSEMNVSTLELGDSALYLCASSYSGTRYTDTQYFGPGTRLTVL.

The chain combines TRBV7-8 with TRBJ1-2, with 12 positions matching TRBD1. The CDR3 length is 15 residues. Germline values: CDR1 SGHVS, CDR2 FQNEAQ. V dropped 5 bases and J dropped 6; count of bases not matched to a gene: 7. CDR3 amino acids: CASSTPGTGGHGYTF. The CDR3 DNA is TGTGCCAGCAGCACCCCCGGGACAGGGGGCCATGGCTACACCTTC.

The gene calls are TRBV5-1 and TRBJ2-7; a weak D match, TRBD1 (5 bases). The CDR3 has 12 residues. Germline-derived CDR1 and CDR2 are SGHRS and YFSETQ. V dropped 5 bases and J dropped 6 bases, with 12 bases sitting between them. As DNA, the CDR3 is TGCGCCAGCAGTGCAGGGCAAGTCGAGCAGTACTTC. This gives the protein CASSAGQVEQYF.

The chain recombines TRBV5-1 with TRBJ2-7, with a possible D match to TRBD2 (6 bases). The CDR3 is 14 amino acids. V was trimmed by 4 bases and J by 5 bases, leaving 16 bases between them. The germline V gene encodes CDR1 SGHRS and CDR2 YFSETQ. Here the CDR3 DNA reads TGCGCCAGCAGCGTGGGCGGGGCGGCGGACGAGCAGTACTTC. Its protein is CASSVGGAADEQYF.

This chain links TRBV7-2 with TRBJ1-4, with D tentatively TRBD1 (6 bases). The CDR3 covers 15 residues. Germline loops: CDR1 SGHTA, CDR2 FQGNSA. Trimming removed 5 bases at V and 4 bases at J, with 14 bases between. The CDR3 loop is CASSGQQGYNEKLFF. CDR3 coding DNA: TGTGCCAGCAGCGGACAACAGGGTTATAATGAAAAACTGTTTTTT.

The CDR3 is CASSSIDLSGNTIYF. DNA for the CDR3: TGTGCCAGCAGCTCCATAGACTTATCTGGAAACACCATATATTTT. The rearrangement uses TRBV11-2 and TRBJ1-3; no clear D gene. The germline CDR1 and CDR2 sequences are SGHAT and FQNNGV. The CDR3 sequence is 15 residues long. V dropped 4 bases and J dropped 1 base, with 11 bases sitting between them.

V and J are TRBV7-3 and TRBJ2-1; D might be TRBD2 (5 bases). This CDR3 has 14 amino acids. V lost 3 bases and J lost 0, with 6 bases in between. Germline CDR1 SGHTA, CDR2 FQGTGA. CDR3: CASSFRDSYNEQFF. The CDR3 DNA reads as TGTGCCAGCAGCTTTCGGGACTCCTACAATGAGCAGTTCTTC.